The rows below give T cell receptor beta chains drawn from one sample of a study of T cells in Graves' hyperthyroidism and ophthalmopathy. MiXCR, run by TCRdb on the multiplex PCR reads, gives a single entry per CDR3 protein. The repertoire consists of about 380,000 distinct CDR3 sequences, with roughly 18% occurring once and the leading ten covering 40%. Material: blood. The receptor source for this set is a man aged 18-30 years with Graves' ophthalmopathy. CDR3s include the opening cysteine and the closing phenylalanine or tryptophan. The order of the fields is D gene, clone size, J gene, V gene, CDR3 DNA, CDR3 protein. D genes are given only for firm matches. Size values are once, few and many counts, or a class for expanded clones, and some rows have none.

TRBD1,many,TRBJ2-1,TRBV28,TGTGCCAGCAGTTTGGTGGGGACAGGCCCATACAATGAGCAGTTCTTC,CASSLVGTGPYNEQFF
-,-,TRBJ1-1,TRBV7-2,TGTGCCAGCAGAGAAACAGGGACTGGTTGGTACACTGAAGCTTTCTTT,CASRETGTGWYTEAFF
TRBD1,many,TRBJ2-7,TRBV2,TGTGCCAGCAGTGCACGGGACAGGGTGACGAGCGGGACTTCCTACGAGCAGTACTTC,CASSARDRVTSGTSYEQYF
TRBD1,many,TRBJ1-5,TRBV29-1,TGCAGCGTTGATTCACCGTTAGGACAGGGTAGATATCAGCCCCAGCATTTT,CSVDSPLGQGRYQPQHF
TRBD1,many,TRBJ1-6,TRBV12-3/TRBV12-4,TGTGCCAGCAGTTTGGGGACAGAGAATTCACCCCTCCACTTT,CASSLGTENSPLHF
-,many,TRBJ2-3,TRBV5-6,TGTGCCAGCAGCTTGGTAGCAGGGCGACCAGATACGCAGTATTTT,CASSLVAGRPDTQYF
-,-,TRBJ2-1,TRBV18,TGTGCCAGCTCACCGTCCCCATCAACCTACAATGAGCAGTTCTTC,CASSPSPSTYNEQFF
-,many,TRBJ1-2,TRBV5-1,TGCGCCAGCAGCTTGGACGGGAAGGGCTACACCTTC,CASSLDGKGYTF
TRBD1,many,TRBJ1-5,TRBV2,TGTGCCAGCAGCTTGACAGGGAGTCAGCCCCAGCATTTT,CASSLTGSQPQHF
TRBD1,few,TRBJ2-5,TRBV6-1,TGTGCCAGCAGTGAAATTGGGACAGGGGCCTTGGAGACCCAGTACTTC,CASSEIGTGALETQYF
-,many,TRBJ1-5,TRBV3-1,TGTGCCAGCAGCCAAGGGACAGCCAATCAGCCCCAGCATTTT,CASSQGTANQPQHF
-,-,TRBJ1-5,TRBV9,TGTGCCAGCAGCGTAGGGGATGGTCAGCCCCAGCATTTT,CASSVGDGQPQHF
-,-,TRBJ1-5,TRBV7-9,TGTGCCAGCAGCTTCGAAGGACAAAATCAGCCCCAGCATTTT,CASSFEGQNQPQHF
-,few,TRBJ1-1,TRBV4-2,TGTGCCAGCAGCCAAGATCAGCGCACTGAAGCTTTCTTT,CASSQDQRTEAFF
-,few,TRBJ2-2,TRBV20-1,TGCAGTGCTAGAGATTTAGACTACCAGGGGACCGGGGAGCTGTTTTTT,CSARDLDYQGTGELFF
TRBD2,many,TRBJ2-1,TRBV18,TGTGCCAGCTCACCACTTGGGGGGGATAACAATGAGCAGTTCTTC,CASSPLGGDNNEQFF
TRBD1,-,TRBJ2-7,TRBV5-1,TGTGCCAACAGCTACGGACAGGGTGATTACGAGCAGTACTTC,CANSYGQGDYEQYF
-,many,TRBJ2-2,TRBV11-2,TGTGCCAGCAGCCTGATCGCCGGGGCCGGGGAGCTGTTTTTT,CASSLIAGAGELFF
TRBD2,many,TRBJ2-3,TRBV20-1,TGCAGTGCTACCAGGACTAGCGGAATGACAGATACGCAGTATTTT,CSATRTSGMTDTQYF
-,many,TRBJ2-5,TRBV11-2,TGTGCCAGCAGCTTAGACGGGACAAAACAAGAGACCCAGTACTTC,CASSLDGTKQETQYF
-,-,TRBJ2-2,TRBV10-1,TGCGCCAGCAGTGGACAGGATCCTCTCACCGGGGAGCTGTTTTTT,CASSGQDPLTGELFF
TRBD1,-,TRBJ2-6,TRBV10-3,TGTGCCATCAGGGGCGGACAGGGCTCTGGGGCCAACGTCCTGACTTTC,CAIRGGQGSGANVLTF
TRBD2,few,TRBJ2-1,TRBV3-1,TGTGCCAGCAGCCCCACTAGCGGGGGGATTATTGCTAGCTCCTACAATGAGCAGTTCTTC,CASSPTSGGIIASSYNEQFF
-,-,TRBJ2-1,TRBV7-9,TGTGCCAGCAGCCCAGATTTAGCGGCTCCCTACAATGAGCAGTTCTTC,CASSPDLAAPYNEQFF
-,-,TRBJ1-2,TRBV6-1,TGTGCCAGCCAGGACAGCGCTAACTATGGCTACACCTTC,CASQDSANYGYTF
TRBD2,once,TRBJ2-2,TRBV5-1,TGCGCCAGCAGCTTGTGGTCTAGCGGGGGCACCGGGGAGCTGTTTTTT,CASSLWSSGGTGELFF
-,-,TRBJ2-1,TRBV11-1,TGTGCCAGCAGCTTACGGCCGGCGGGAAGCTCCTACAATGAGCAGTTCTTC,CASSLRPAGSSYNEQFF
-,few,TRBJ2-7,TRBV5-1,TGCGCCAGCAGAAGGGAACAGGTCTTCTACGAGCAGTACTTC,CASRREQVFYEQYF
TRBD1,few,TRBJ1-1,TRBV2,TGTGCCAGCAGCGCCCACCGGGACAGGGGATTTCGAGCTTTCTTT,CASSAHRDRGFRAFF
-,-,TRBJ1-2,TRBV6-1,TGTGCCAGCAGCACAGGGACTTACTATGGCTACACCTTC,CASSTGTYYGYTF
TRBD2,few,TRBJ2-5,TRBV19,TGTGCCAGTAACAGCGGGGGGAACCAAGAGACCCAGTACTTC,CASNSGGNQETQYF
-,many,TRBJ2-7,TRBV28,TGTGCCAGCACTTACATGTTGGGCTACGAGCAGTACTTC,CASTYMLGYEQYF
-,-,TRBJ1-2,TRBV28,TGTGCCAGCAGTTTCTTGGAGGGGGTGAGTGGCTACACCTTC,CASSFLEGVSGYTF
TRBD1,many,TRBJ2-5,TRBV14,TGTGCCAGCAGCCAGCCGGGACAGGGGACGTTGGAGACCCAGTACTTC,CASSQPGQGTLETQYF
TRBD2,-,TRBJ2-2,TRBV7-6,TGTGCCAGCAGCTTAAGGGTAGCGGGGGCCAACACCGGGGAGCTGTTTTTT,CASSLRVAGANTGELFF
TRBD1,few,TRBJ2-7,TRBV11-2,TGTGCCAGCAGCTTAGGACAGGGGTTAACGTGGGACGAGCAGTACTTC,CASSLGQGLTWDEQYF
-,many,TRBJ2-7,TRBV3-1,TGTGCCAGCAGCCAAGATCCAAGCTGGGAGCAGTACTTC,CASSQDPSWEQYF
-,-,TRBJ1-5,TRBV5-5,TGTGCCAGCAGCTTGGGGAGGGGAAGGTGGCAGCCCCAGCATTTT,CASSLGRGRWQPQHF
-,-,TRBJ2-1,TRBV7-9,TGTGCCAGCAGCTTAGCGCTGCGGGGGCGAACCTACAATGAGCAGTTCTTC,CASSLALRGRTYNEQFF
TRBD2,-,TRBJ2-3,TRBV10-3,TGTGCCATCAGGGGACTAGCGGGGGGTCAAAATTACTCTAGCACAGATACGCAGTATTTT,CAIRGLAGGQNYSSTDTQYF
-,many,TRBJ1-1,TRBV20-1,TGCAGTGCTAGCCAGGGAGGACTCACTGAAGCTTTCTTT,CSASQGGLTEAFF
TRBD1,many,TRBJ2-5,TRBV6-1,TGTGCCAGCACTAGAGACAGGGGGGAGACCCAGTACTTC,CASTRDRGETQYF
TRBD2,many,TRBJ2-3,TRBV2,TGTGCCAGCAGTGACCCGGGACTAGCGGGGGGGGAGGGAACTACGCAGTATTTT,CASSDPGLAGGEGTTQYF
TRBD1,-,TRBJ2-1,TRBV6-2/TRBV6-3,TGTGCCAGCACCGGCCGACAGGGCTCTAATGAGCAGTTCTTC,CASTGRQGSNEQFF
TRBD1,many,TRBJ2-7,TRBV4-2,TGTGCCAGCAGCCAACGGACAGGGGGCTACGAGCAGTACTTC,CASSQRTGGYEQYF